These 23 T cell receptor beta chains were sequenced from one sample in a study of cytomegalovirus exposure and HLA in healthy donors (dated 2017 in TCRdb). Library creation used the immunoSEQ multiplex PCR assay. A mixture of 60 forward primers for TCR Vbeta segments and 13 reverse primers for TCR Jbeta segments was used in the multiplex PCR. TCRdb re-hosts the immuneACCESS table, in-frame sequences only. Its copies lack some clones; in the studies checked, an unresolved V gene accounts for under half of them, and the cause for the rest is not known. This sample is represented by some 180,000 clones; more than 75% of them were singletons. Of the sample, about 2.5% falls within the top ten clones. Sequenced sample: PBMCs. The source is a woman in her twenties or thirties in good health and CMV-seropositive.

The genes are TRBV2 and TRBJ1-2, with 9 bases identical to TRBD1. The CDR3 totals 14 residues. Trimming at V came to 6 bases and at J to 6 bases, leaving 8 bases not matched to a gene. Germline CDR1 is SNHLY and CDR2 is FYNNEI. The CDR3 is CASRQGAGRDGYTF. CDR3 DNA sequence: TGTGCCAGCAGACAGGGGGCCGGTAGGGATGGCTACACCTTC. Combining the CDR3 with reference TRBV2 and TRBJ1-2 gives the whole variable domain EPEVTQTPSHQVTQMGQEVILRCVPISNHLYFYWYRQILGQKVEFLVSFYNNEISEKSEIFDDQFSVERPDGSNFTLKIRSTKLEDSAMYFCASRQGAGRDGYTFGSGTRLTVV.

The CDR3 bases are TGTGCCAGCAGCTTGGGACAGGGGGGAAATGAGCAGTTCTTC. Amino acids: CASSLGQGGNEQFF. The rearrangement uses TRBV5-5 and TRBJ2-1, with 9 bases aligning to TRBD1. Germline V CDR1 and CDR2: SGHKS, YYEKEE (reference sequence). The J segment lost 7 bases and the V segment lost 0 bases, leaving 2 bases of the junction unmatched. The CDR3 loop spans 14 amino acids.

The rearrangement links TRBV6-1 to TRBJ2-3; TRBD1 is a possible D gene (5 bases). This CDR3 has 15 residues. The germline CDR1 and CDR2 sequences are MNHNS and SASEGT. Trimming took 1 base from V and 7 from J, leaving 15 bases between them. The CDR3 here is CASSEGGLAGNTQYF. As DNA, the CDR3 is TGTGCCAGCAGTGAAGGGGGTTTGGCAGGGAATACGCAGTATTTT.

This chain connects TRBV15 to TRBJ2-1, with 7 nucleotides matching TRBD2. The germline gives CDR1 LNHNV, CDR2 YYDKDF (reference sequence). The CDR3 consists of 15 residues. Germline trimming cut 8 bases from V and 6 bases from J; bases unmatched to any gene: 13. The CDR3 sequence: CATQRGLEGSNEQFF. For the CDR3, the DNA is TGTGCCACCCAACGCGGACTAGAGGGCTCCAATGAGCAGTTCTTC.

V gene TRBV5-1 combines with J gene TRBJ2-5, with 8 bases lining up with TRBD2. Per germline, CDR1 SGHRS and CDR2 YFSETQ. Trimming at V came to 6 bases and at J to 7 bases, leaving 17 bases not matched to a gene. This CDR3 spans 16 amino acids. The CDR3 spells CASTPVEVAGGTTQYF. The CDR3 bases are TGCGCCAGCACCCCCGTCGAGGTGGCGGGGGGCACGACCCAGTACTTC.

The genes are TRBV6-5 and TRBJ2-7; 8 nucleotides match TRBD1. V lost 2 bases and J lost 5; bases outside the gene matches: 5. Germline V gene data show CDR1 as MNHEY and CDR2 as SVGAGI. CDR3 length: 14 amino acids. The CDR3 is CASSYGGQEDEQYF. The CDR3 DNA reads as TGTGCCAGCAGTTACGGGGGACAGGAGGACGAGCAGTACTTC.

On this clone: The junction shows a germline mismatch at one end, possibly a read error. The V gene is TRBV27, the J gene TRBJ1-4; D may be TRBD1 (5 bases). Germline CDR1 MNHEY, CDR2 SMNVEV (reference sequence). The CDR3 has 16 amino acids. The DNA for the CDR3 is TGTGCCAGCAGTCTATCCGGGGAGGGGTCGTGGGAAAAACTGTTTTTT. Translated: CASSLSGEGSWEKLFF.

The V gene is TRBV6-1, the J gene TRBJ1-5, with TRBD1 identical over 10 bases. After removal of 10 bases from V and 2 bases from J, the junction contained 8 bases not matched to a gene. The CDR3 totals 15 residues. The germline gives CDR1 MNHNS, CDR2 SASEGT. This CDR3 reads CATRQGADGNQPQHF. The DNA for the CDR3 is TGTGCCACCAGACAGGGGGCGGATGGCAATCAGCCCCAGCATTTT.

The chain carries TRBV9 and TRBJ1-1; 8 bases line up with TRBD1. CDR3 length equals 14 residues. V shed 0 bases and J 3 bases; nucleotides not matched to a gene: 1. The V gene's germline CDR1 is SGDLS and CDR2 YYNGEE. CDR3 amino acids: CASSVEDRDTEAFF. CDR3 bases: TGTGCCAGCAGCGTAGAGGACAGGGACACTGAAGCTTTCTTT.

The V gene is TRBV7-8, the J gene TRBJ2-5; the match to TRBD2 covers 7 bases. The V and J ends lost 2 bases and 4 bases, in that order; junction bases with no gene match: 10. This CDR3 contains 16 residues. Germline CDR1 is SGHVS and CDR2 is FQNEAQ. The CDR3 loop reads CASSLPPGTTGETQYF. In nucleotides, the CDR3 is TGTGCCAGCAGCTTACCCCCCGGGACTACAGGAGAGACCCAGTACTTC.

This chain connects TRBV4-1 to TRBJ1-2, with 9 bases matching TRBD1. Germline CDR1 and CDR2: MGHRA and YSYEKL. The trim removed 3 bases at V and 4 bases at J, leaving 12 bases unmatched. The CDR3 loop spans 17 amino acids. This CDR3 reads CASSQAIILGQGYGYTF. The CDR3, as DNA: TGCGCCAGCAGCCAGGCTATCATTCTGGGACAGGGCTATGGCTACACCTTC.

The chain combines TRBV11-3 with TRBJ1-3, with TRBD1 identical over 8 bases. The CDR3 sequence is 16 residues long. Germline CDR1 SGHNT, CDR2 YENEEA. After removal of 5 bases from V and 0 bases from J, the junction contained 6 bases not matched to a gene. CDR3 nucleotide sequence: TGTGCCAGCAGCGACCGGGACAGGCCCTCTGGAAACACCATATATTTT. It yields the protein CASSDRDRPSGNTIYF.

CDR3 residues: CASSLYPGGIETQYF. CDR3 in DNA: TGTGCCAGCAGCTTATATCCAGGGGGCATAGAGACCCAGTACTTC. The rearrangement uses TRBV11-3 and TRBJ2-5, with 8 bases aligning to TRBD1. This CDR3 spans 15 amino acids. Germline CDR1 and CDR2: SGHNT and YENEEA. V lost 2 bases to trimming and J lost 4 bases; unmatched junction nucleotides: 6.

This rearrangement joins TRBV11-2 to TRBJ1-4; D is unclear. The length of the CDR3 is 15 residues. V lost 1 base and J 4 bases, leaving 10 bases between the germline ends. Germline V lookup: CDR1 SGHAT, CDR2 FQNNGV. CDR3 coding DNA: TGTGCCAGCAGCTTAGGAGGGCCCCTTAATGAAAAACTGTTTTTT. Residues: CASSLGGPLNEKLFF.

The CDR3 region has the DNA TGTGCCAGCAGCTGGACTGTGAACACTGAAGCTTTCTTT. This translates into CASSWTVNTEAFF. The V call is TRBV5-6, the J call TRBJ1-1; no clear D. Germline V lookup: CDR1 SGHDT, CDR2 YYEEEE. The CDR3 contains 13 residues. V lost 3 bases to trimming and J lost 0 bases, with 6 bases between them.

This chain links TRBV5-4 with TRBJ2-3; the D gene is possibly TRBD1 (6 bases). Per the germline V gene, CDR1 is SGHNT and CDR2 is YYREEE (reference sequence). The CDR3 has 16 residues. Trimming stripped 3 bases from V and 2 bases from J, with 16 bases between. This CDR3 is CASSSAGVRDTDTQYF. The CDR3 nucleotides read TGTGCCAGCAGCTCTGCAGGGGTGCGAGACACAGATACGCAGTATTTT.

This chain connects TRBV25-1 to TRBJ2-5; no clear D gene. This CDR3 has 10 amino acids. The V end was cut by 5 bases, the J end by 7 bases, with 5 bases between. The germline V gene encodes CDR1 MGHDK and CDR2 SYGVNS. CDR3 loop: CASSNGTQYF. Written as DNA, the CDR3 is TGTGCCAGCAGTAACGGGACCCAGTACTTC. The variable domain in full, completed from reference TRBV25-1 and TRBJ2-5, reads EADIYQTPRYLVIGTGKKITLECSQTMGHDKMYWYQQDPGMELHLIHYSYGVNSTEKGDLSSESTVSRIRTEHFPLTLESARPSHTSQYLCASSNGTQYFGPGTRLLVL.

The rearrangement links TRBV7-9 to TRBJ2-1; 7 bases are shared with TRBD1. V dropped 2 bases and J dropped 2; count of bases not matched to a gene: 3. CDR3 length equals 15 residues. Germline CDR1 reads SEHNR; CDR2 reads FQNEAQ (reference sequence). CDR3 sequence (DNA): TGTGCCAGCAGCTTAAGGGGACAGACCTACAATGAGCAGTTCTTC. This sequence encodes CASSLRGQTYNEQFF.

The rearrangement joins TRBV19 to TRBJ1-1, with D perhaps TRBD1 (5 bases). Germline CDR1 LNHDA, CDR2 SQIVND (reference sequence). This CDR3 has 16 residues. V lost 1 base, J lost 5 bases, and 17 bases lay in between. The CDR3 region has the DNA TGTGCCAGTAGTATAGTCGCTGCAGGGAAGAGAACTGAAGCTTTCTTT. Translation gives CASSIVAAGKRTEAFF.

The rearrangement joins TRBV6-5 to TRBJ2-3, with D possibly being TRBD2 (5 bases). The CDR3 consists of 15 residues. Trimming left V 2 bases short and J 0 bases short, with 9 bases between. The germline V gene encodes CDR1 MNHEY and CDR2 SVGAGI. The CDR3 DNA is TGTGCCAGCAGTTACCAGCGGACTAGCACAGATACGCAGTATTTT. Its protein is CASSYQRTSTDTQYF.

The chain combines TRBV4-2 with TRBJ2-5, with 14 nucleotides matching TRBD2. In germline, CDR1 is LGHNA, CDR2 YNFKEQ. The CDR3 is 16 amino acids. The V gene end was trimmed by 3 bases and the J gene end by 5 bases; junction bases not matched to a gene: 5. The CDR3 loop reads CASSHPTSGGAETQYF. The DNA of the CDR3 is TGTGCCAGCAGCCACCCGACTAGCGGGGGGGCGGAGACCCAGTACTTC.

The genes are TRBV28 and TRBJ1-1; possibly TRBD1 for D (6 bases). CDR1 MDHEN and CDR2 SYDVKM come from the germline V gene. The CDR3 contains 14 residues. Deletions cut 3 bases from V and 1 base from J, with 9 bases between. The CDR3 reads CASSFTTGNTEAFF. CDR3 bases: TGTGCCAGCAGTTTTACGACAGGGAACACTGAAGCTTTCTTT.

The table lists this clone with a few counts. The gene calls are TRBV19 and TRBJ1-5; D unresolved. The CDR3 is 16 residues long. Trimming stripped 1 base from V and 0 bases from J, with 10 bases between. From germline, CDR1 is LNHDA and CDR2 SQIVND (reference sequence). This CDR3 reads CASSIVGGYSNQPQHF. Written as DNA, the CDR3 is TGTGCCAGTAGTATAGTCGGCGGATATAGCAATCAGCCCCAGCATTTT. Together with reference TRBV19 and TRBJ1-5, the CDR3 gives the full variable domain: DGGITQSPKYLFRKEGQNVTLSCEQNLNHDAMYWYRQDPGQGLRLIYYSQIVNDFQKGDIAEGYSVSREKKESFPLTVTSAQKNPTAFYLCASSIVGGYSNQPQHFGDGTRLSIL.